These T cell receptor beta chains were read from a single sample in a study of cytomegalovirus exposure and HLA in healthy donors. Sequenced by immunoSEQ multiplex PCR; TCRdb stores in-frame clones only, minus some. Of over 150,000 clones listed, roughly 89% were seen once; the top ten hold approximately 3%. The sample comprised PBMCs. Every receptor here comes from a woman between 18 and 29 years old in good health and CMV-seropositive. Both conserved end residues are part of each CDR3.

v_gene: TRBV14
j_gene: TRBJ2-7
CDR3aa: CASSPMTGTEQYF

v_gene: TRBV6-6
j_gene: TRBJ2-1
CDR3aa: CASSSPTSPNNEQFF

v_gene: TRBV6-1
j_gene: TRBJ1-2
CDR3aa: CASSEAGGGRGYTF

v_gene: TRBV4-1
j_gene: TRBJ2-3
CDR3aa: CASSRSGGVDTQYF

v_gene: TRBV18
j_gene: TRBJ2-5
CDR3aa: CASSPISGLPSGETQYF

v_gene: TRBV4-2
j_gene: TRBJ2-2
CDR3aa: CASSRTRVNTGELFF

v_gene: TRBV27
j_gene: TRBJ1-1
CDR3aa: CASSQGTGGNTEAFF

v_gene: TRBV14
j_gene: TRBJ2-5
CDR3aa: CASRHTGALEETQYF

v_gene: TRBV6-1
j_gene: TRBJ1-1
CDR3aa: CASTGQYDEAFF

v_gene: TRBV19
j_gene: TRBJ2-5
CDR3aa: CASSIVSARGETQYF

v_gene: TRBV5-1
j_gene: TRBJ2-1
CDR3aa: CASTTGLAGAVEQFF

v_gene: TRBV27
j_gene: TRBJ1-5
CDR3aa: CASRTGTGGNQPQHF

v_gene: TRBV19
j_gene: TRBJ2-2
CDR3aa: CATQEGIPPGELFF

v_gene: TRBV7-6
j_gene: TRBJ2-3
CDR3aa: CASSFGTSVGSDTQYF

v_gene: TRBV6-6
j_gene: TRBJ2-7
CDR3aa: CASSGSLGQGQYEQYF

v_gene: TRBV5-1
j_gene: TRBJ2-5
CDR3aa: CASGAQGLETQYF

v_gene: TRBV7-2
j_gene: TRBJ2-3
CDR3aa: CASSLGGAGGLRDTQYF

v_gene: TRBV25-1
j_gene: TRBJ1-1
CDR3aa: CASSPLGQVNTEAFF

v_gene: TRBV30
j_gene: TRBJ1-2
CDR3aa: CAWSEQDSPLGPNYGYTF

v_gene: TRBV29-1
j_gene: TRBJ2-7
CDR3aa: CSVEGGQGLYEQYF

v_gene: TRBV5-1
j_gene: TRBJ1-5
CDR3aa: CASSPTGNRNQPQHF

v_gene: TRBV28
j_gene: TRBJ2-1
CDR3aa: CASRPPGTTYNEQFF